The source of this TCR beta chain is a study of T cell responses to AZD1222 COVID-19 vaccine. Findings and limits, study-wide: Distributed over spike, vaccine-associated CD4 TCRs predominated at 160-218 and 743-854. Every sample of the repertoires postdated the peak T cell response. White British people made up most donors, females outnumbered males, and clonal diversity was possibly underestimated. Once two AZD1222 doses were given, Spike-specific TCR breadth and depth went up.

Produced via immunoSEQ multiplex PCR; TCRdb's table is partial and in-frame only. This table has about 130,000 clones, 80% to 90% appearing once. V was pared by 7 bases and J by 4 bases, with 11 bases between. CDR1 is MNHEY, CDR2 SVGAGI, per germline. This CDR3 spans 14 amino acids. Comments on this clone: What it binds is not known.

The clonotype originates from an adult who received the AZD1222 COVID-19 vaccine. The chain couples TRBV6-5 to TRBJ1-6; TRBD1 is a possible D gene (6 bases). The sequences come from peripheral blood, collected 28 days after the second AZD1222 dose. The CDR3 coding sequence is TGTGCCAGCACCTCCGGGACATATAATTCACCCCTCCACTTT. Translated, it gives CASTSGTYNSPLHF.